The sequence of this T cell receptor (beta chain) was determined in a study of CD8+ T cells in alopecia areata. The study, taken as a whole, reports: Relative to normal scalp, lesional scalp, especially alopecia totalis/universalis, showed higher clonality. TCRs were shared less clearly across patients than in mice, possibly for HLA-related reasons.

Trimming took off 6 bases at V and 3 bases at J, with 9 bases between the two ends. The CDR3 is 13 residues long. CDR1 is KGHSH and CDR2 is LQKENI in the germline V gene. Following RNA extraction, reverse transcription yielded cDNA that acted as the sequencing template. TCRdb's table, derived via immunoSEQ multiplex PCR, lists solely in-frame clones and lacks some. The repertoire holds approximately 180,000 clones, around three fifths seen once, with just over 1% in the top ten. To note about this clone: Its antigen is not identified.

Treatment noted: oral pan-JAK inhibitor, 5-10 mg twice daily. Collection of lesional scalp punch biopsies and peripheral blood was performed in alopecia areata patients. This sequence was found in a human donor with alopecia areata. The chain has TRBV18 and TRBJ1-5; maybe TRBD1 (6 bases). The sequencing used CD4+ T cells sorted from blood, collected at week 24, from a patient treated with tofacitinib. CDR3 residues: CASSRQANQPQHF. The CDR3 bases are TGTGCCAGCTCCCGACAGGCCAATCAGCCCCAGCATTTT. Drawing the rest from reference TRBV18 and TRBJ1-5, the complete variable domain is NAGVMQNPRHLVRRRGQEARLRCSPMKGHSHVYWYRQLPEEGLKFMVYLQKENIIDESGMPKERFSAEFPKEGPSILRIQQVVRGDSAAYFCASSRQANQPQHFGDGTRLSIL.